The 3 T cell receptor beta chains below come from one sample, sequenced in a study of response to subunit inactivated influenza vaccine. MiXCR was run by TCRdb on the RT-PCR reads, yielding one entry per CDR3 protein. Of 280,000 or so distinct CDR3 sequences listed, 20% to 25% are singletons. The sequencing here drew on PBMCs from blood, taken around 22 months after vaccination. Receptors originate from a man between 45 and 75 years old who received an inactivated influenza vaccine.

The chain combines TRBV7-2 with TRBJ2-3; 8 nucleotides line up with TRBD2. Per germline, CDR1 SGHTA and CDR2 FQGNSA. The CDR3 runs 15 residues. V dropped 2 bases and J dropped 3; count of bases not matched to a gene: 4. The CDR3 is CASSLTGGRTDTQYF. In DNA, the CDR3 is TGTGCCAGCAGCTTAACGGGAGGGAGGACAGATACGCAGTATTTT.

As for this clonotype: A much larger clone lies a single base off, so this may be a read error. J is TRBJ2-1 and V is TRBV5-1; the D call may be TRBD1 or TRBD2 (5 bases each). The V gene's germline CDR1 is SGHRS and CDR2 YFSETQ. This CDR3 contains 15 residues. The CDR3 region is CASSEGRSSCNEQFF. The CDR3 nucleotides read TGCGCCAGCAGCGAGGGACGGAGCTCCTGCAATGAGCAGTTCTTC.

This clonotype was seen more than once but under ten times. The rearrangement joins TRBV5-1 to TRBJ1-4; a weak D match, TRBD1 (6 bases). The CDR3 has 14 amino acids. The V gene lost 4 bases and the J gene lost 8 bases, with 15 bases spanning the gap. The germline V gene has CDR1 SGHRS and CDR2 YFSETQ. The CDR3: CASSNGGAWEKLFF. CDR3 bases: TGCGCCAGCAGCAACGGGGGGGCTTGGGAAAAACTGTTTTTT.